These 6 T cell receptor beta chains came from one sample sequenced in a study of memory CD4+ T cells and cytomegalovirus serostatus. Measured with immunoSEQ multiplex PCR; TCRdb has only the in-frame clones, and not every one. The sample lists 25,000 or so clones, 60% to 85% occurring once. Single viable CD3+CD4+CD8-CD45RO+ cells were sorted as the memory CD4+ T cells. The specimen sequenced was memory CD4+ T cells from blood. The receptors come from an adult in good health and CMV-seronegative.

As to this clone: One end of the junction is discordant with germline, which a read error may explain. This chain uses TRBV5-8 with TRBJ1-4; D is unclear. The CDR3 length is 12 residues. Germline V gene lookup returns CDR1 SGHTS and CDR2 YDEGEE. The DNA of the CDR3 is TGTGCCAGAAGCTTGGGGAGGGAAAAACTGTTTTTT. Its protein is CARSLGREKLFF.

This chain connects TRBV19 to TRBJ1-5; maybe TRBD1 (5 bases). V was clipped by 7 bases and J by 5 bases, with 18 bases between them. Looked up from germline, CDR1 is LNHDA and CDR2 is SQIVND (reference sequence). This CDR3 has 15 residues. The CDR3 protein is CASNPRLTADQPQHF. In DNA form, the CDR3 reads TGTGCCAGTAACCCCCGGCTGACAGCCGATCAGCCCCAGCATTTT. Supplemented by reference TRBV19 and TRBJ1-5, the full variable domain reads DGGITQSPKYLFRKEGQNVTLSCEQNLNHDAMYWYRQDPGQGLRLIYYSQIVNDFQKGDIAEGYSVSREKKESFPLTVTSAQKNPTAFYLCASNPRLTADQPQHFGDGTRLSIL.

The CDR3 DNA is TGTGCCAGCAGCCCCGGGGGGGCGAACAACGAGCAGTACTTC. It encodes CASSPGGANNEQYF. This chain links TRBV4-2 with TRBJ2-7; 8 bases agree with TRBD2. CDR3 size: 14 residues. Germline-derived CDR1 and CDR2 are LGHNA and YNFKEQ. Trimming at V came to 4 bases and at J to 5 bases, leaving 7 bases not matched to a gene.

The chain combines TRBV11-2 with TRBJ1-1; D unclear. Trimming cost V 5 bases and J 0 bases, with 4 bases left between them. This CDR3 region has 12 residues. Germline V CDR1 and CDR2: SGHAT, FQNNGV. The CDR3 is CASSAMNTEAFF. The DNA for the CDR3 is TGTGCCAGCAGCGCAATGAACACTGAAGCTTTCTTT.

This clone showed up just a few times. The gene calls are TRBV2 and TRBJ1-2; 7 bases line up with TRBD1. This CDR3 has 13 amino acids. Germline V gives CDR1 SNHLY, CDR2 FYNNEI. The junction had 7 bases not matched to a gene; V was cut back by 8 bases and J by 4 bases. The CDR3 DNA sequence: TGTGCCAGCCTCCGGGGACAGTCCTATGGCTACACCTTC. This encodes CASLRGQSYGYTF.

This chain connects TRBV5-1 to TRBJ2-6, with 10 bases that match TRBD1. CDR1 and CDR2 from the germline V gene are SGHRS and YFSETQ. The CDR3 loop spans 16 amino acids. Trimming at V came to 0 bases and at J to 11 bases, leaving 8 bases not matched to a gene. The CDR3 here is CASSLALGQGSDVLTF. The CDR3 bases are TGCGCCAGCAGCTTGGCCTTGGGACAGGGGTCCGACGTCCTGACTTTC. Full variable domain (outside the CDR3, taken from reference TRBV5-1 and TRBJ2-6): KAGVTQTPRYLIKTRGQQVTLSCSPISGHRSVSWYQQTPGQGLQFLFEYFSETQRNKGNFPGRFSGRQFSNSRSEMNVSTLELGDSALYLCASSLALGQGSDVLTFGAGSRLTVL.